This section outlines one T cell receptor beta chain sequence together with its context. Everyone who donated was a Caucasian adult who lived in Nashville, Tennessee. This sample is drawn from a study of shared clonotypes between healthy human individuals. The ends were cut back, 4 bases at V and 2 bases at J, with 11 bases in the middle. The CDR3 extends over 14 amino acids. Germline CDR1 reads MNHNS; CDR2 reads SASEGT. Sequencing used immunoSEQ multiplex PCR; TCRdb keeps in-frame clones, though not all of them. The sample carries roughly 2.2 million clones, around 90% recorded once. The chain uses TRBV6-1 and TRBJ1-1; unclear D gene. The receptor was derived from a man between 18 and 35 years old in good health. Some clones in this sample may be carry-over from other donors' samples. Sequencing was performed on naive CD4+ T cells from PBMCs. The subset: CD45RA+ positively selected. CDR3 DNA: TGTGCCAGCAGTGCGGCGGGCCTTAACACTGAAGCTTTCTTT. Translated: CASSAAGLNTEAFF.